The sequence of this T cell receptor beta chain was determined in a study of long-term antiretroviral therapy in people with HIV. Study results and limitations: Repertoires in HIV (unlike those of controls) had narrower CDR3 length ranges.

None of the participants with HIV were treated outside the United States. Comment on this clone: Its antigen is still unknown.

At survey level, the immunoSEQ assay was run in its v3.0 version. The assay was immunoSEQ multiplex PCR, and TCRdb's table has in-frame clones only and misses some. This sample has 15,000 to 20,000 clones, with around 75% found just once. The CDR3 has 12 amino acids. Germline values: CDR1 LNHDA, CDR2 SQIVND (reference sequence). Trimming pared 4 bases from V and 6 bases from J, leaving 10 bases between. The sample was unsorted PBMCs, taken 0.5 years before starting antiretroviral therapy. The origin of this receptor is a man between 18 and 35 years old with HIV. The chain combines TRBV19 with TRBJ2-7; D not resolved. CDR3 in DNA: TGTGCCAGTAGTACCTCATACGGCGAGCAGTACTTC. Its translation is CASSTSYGEQYF.